Listed here are 32 T cell receptor beta chains from one sample, sequenced in a study of beta chain features in type 1 diabetes. The whole isolated RNA underwent reverse transcription, so sequencing captured expressed TCRB transcripts. The protocol was immunoSEQ multiplex PCR, while the TCRdb copy is restricted to in-frame clones and leaves out a portion. Of 680,000 or so clones listed, 15% to 17% are singletons. Sequenced sample: naive CD4+ T cells from blood. The receptors were gathered from a man aged 18-30 years in good health.

The chain employs TRBV9 and TRBJ1-5; D remains unclear. From germline, CDR1 is SGDLS and CDR2 YYNGEE. The CDR3 sequence is 15 residues long. V lost 0 bases, J lost 2 bases, and 9 bases lay in between. In DNA, the CDR3 is TGTGCCAGCAGCGTAGGGCTATCAGGCAATCAGCCCCAGCATTTT. Protein: CASSVGLSGNQPQHF.

On this clone itself: This sample includes further DNA sequences coding for the same CDR3. This chain links TRBV7-3 with TRBJ2-5; 15 nucleotides line up with TRBD2. Looked up from germline, CDR1 is SGHTA and CDR2 is FQGTGA. CDR3 length: 15 amino acids. After removal of 5 bases from V and 4 bases from J, the junction contained 2 bases not matched to a gene. CDR3 sequence (DNA): TGTGCCAGCAGCCTGGGACTAGCGGGAGGAGAGACCCAGTACTTC. Translation gives CASSLGLAGGETQYF. Full variable domain (remainder filled in from reference TRBV7-3 and TRBJ2-5): GAGVSQTPSNKVTEKGKYVELRCDPISGHTALYWYRQSLGQGPEFLIYFQGTGAADDSGLPNDRFFAVRPEGSVSTLKIQRTERGDSAVYLCASSLGLAGGETQYFGPGTRLLVL.

This clone was observed a handful of times. The chain links TRBV4-3 to TRBJ2-1; the D is unclear. The CDR3 contains 17 residues. Trimming left V 2 bases short and J 4 bases short, with 18 bases between. The germline V gene has CDR1 LGHNA and CDR2 YSLEER. CDR3 sequence: CASSQTRGRAVYNEQFF. As DNA, the CDR3 is TGCGCCAGCAGCCAAACCCGAGGCCGGGCAGTTTACAATGAGCAGTTCTTC.

There are a few counts of this clone. V usage is TRBV7-9 and J usage is TRBJ1-2, with TRBD1 matching over 7 bases. The V gene's germline CDR1 is SEHNR and CDR2 FQNEAQ (reference sequence). CDR3 length: 15 amino acids. V lost 7 bases and J lost 6; bases outside the gene matches: 14. The CDR3 reads CASIAVGTGEDGYTF. The CDR3 nucleotides are TGTGCCAGCATCGCCGTAGGAACAGGGGAAGATGGCTACACCTTC.

This chain links TRBV9 with TRBJ2-6, with D possibly matching TRBD2 (5 bases). Trimming pared 2 bases from V and 2 bases from J, leaving 14 bases between. In germline, CDR1 is SGDLS, CDR2 YYNGEE. The length of the CDR3 is 17 residues. The CDR3 loop reads CASSVGGILAGANVLTF. The CDR3 region has the DNA TGTGCCAGCAGCGTTGGAGGAATTCTCGCTGGGGCCAACGTCCTGACTTTC.

In its sample, this clone was seen a few times. The chain is built from TRBV7-9 and TRBJ1-1; unclear D gene. CDR3 length: 11 residues. V lost 5 bases, J lost 7 bases, and 8 bases lay in between. The germline V gene has CDR1 SEHNR and CDR2 FQNEAQ (reference sequence). CDR3 sequence reads: CASSLRGEAFF. The CDR3 nucleotides read TGTGCCAGCAGCCTCCGGGGTGAAGCTTTCTTT. Together with reference TRBV7-9 and TRBJ1-1, the CDR3 gives the full variable domain: DTGVSQNPRHKITKRGQNVTFRCDPISEHNRLYWYRQTLGQGPEFLTYFQNEAQLEKSRLLSDRFSAERPKGSFSTLEIQRTEQGDSAMYLCASSLRGEAFFGQGTRLTVV.

The rearrangement links TRBV28 to TRBJ2-5; TRBD2 is a possible D gene (6 bases). V dropped 2 bases and J dropped 5 bases, with 15 bases sitting between them. The CDR3 spans 15 residues. CDR1 is MDHEN, CDR2 SYDVKM, per germline. The CDR3 DNA follows: TGTGCCAGCAGTTTAGGGACTCCCGGACCGGAGACCCAGTACTTC. Its protein is CASSLGTPGPETQYF.

This clone was recorded a few times. The sample holds other DNA sequences that translate to the same CDR3. The V gene is TRBV29-1, the J gene TRBJ1-5, with D possibly being TRBD1 (6 bases). With 5 bases removed from V and 1 base from J, the gap between germline ends came to 6 bases. Germline V gives CDR1 SQVTM, CDR2 ANQGSEA. The CDR3 is made up of 12 amino acids. CDR3: CSVQGSNQPQHF. CDR3 nucleotides: TGCAGCGTTCAGGGGAGCAATCAGCCCCAGCATTTT. Variable domain in full (rest from reference TRBV29-1 and TRBJ1-5): SAVISQKPSRDICQRGTSLTIQCQVDSQVTMMFWYRQQPGQSLTLIATANQGSEATYESGFVIDKFPISRPNLTFSTLTVSNMSPEDSSIYLCSVQGSNQPQHFGDGTRLSIL.

The chain recombines TRBV18 with TRBJ2-5; possible D gene TRBD1, 6 bases. Germline CDR1 KGHSH, CDR2 LQKENI. The CDR3 sequence is 16 residues long. The germline V and J ends were trimmed by 2 bases and 2 bases, with 15 bases remaining between them. CDR3 sequence reads: CASSPLPDRPQETQYF. DNA for the CDR3: TGTGCCAGCTCACCATTACCGGACAGACCGCAAGAGACCCAGTACTTC.

This clone was seen a few times. The chain carries TRBV5-6 and TRBJ1-2, with 9 positions matching TRBD1. CDR1 and CDR2 (germline): SGHDT, YYEEEE. V was pared by 5 bases and J by 8 bases, with 10 bases of the junction left unmatched. The CDR3 contains 14 residues. The CDR3 spells CASRRTGGALGYTF. DNA for the CDR3: TGTGCCAGCAGAAGAACAGGGGGCGCCTTAGGCTACACCTTC.

The CDR3 sequence: CASRETGSGGELFF. DNA for the CDR3: TGTGCCAGCAGAGAGACAGGGAGCGGCGGGGAGCTGTTTTTT. The chain is built from TRBV2 and TRBJ2-2, with TRBD1 identical over 7 bases. CDR1 is SNHLY, CDR2 FYNNEI, per germline. The V and J ends lost 6 bases and 7 bases, in that order; junction bases with no gene match: 8. CDR3 length equals 14 residues.

The rearrangement joins TRBV6-5 to TRBJ2-3; D remains ambiguous. Germline V gene data show CDR1 as MNHEY and CDR2 as SVGAGI. This CDR3 comprises 13 residues. Deletions cut 4 bases from V and 3 bases from J, with 8 bases between. The CDR3, as DNA: TGTGCCAGCAGTTTTGGTAGGACAGATACGCAGTATTTT. The encoded protein is CASSFGRTDTQYF.

This clone was observed a handful of times. J is TRBJ1-5 and V is TRBV18; D is undetermined. The V gene lost 6 bases and the J gene lost 5 bases, with 8 bases spanning the gap. Germline loops: CDR1 KGHSH, CDR2 LQKENI. CDR3 length: 12 amino acids. The DNA for the CDR3 is TGTGCCAGCTCCGACTGGGATCAGCCCCAGCATTTT. Translated, it gives CASSDWDQPQHF.

V usage is TRBV6-1 and J usage is TRBJ1-1; a weak D match, TRBD1 (5 bases). The germline V and J ends were trimmed by 6 bases and 5 bases, with 16 bases remaining between them. This CDR3 is 14 amino acids long. Germline assignment: CDR1 MNHNS and CDR2 SASEGT. Here the CDR3 DNA reads TGTGCCAGCAGACGGGACCTTGGGAGTACTGAAGCTTTCTTT. Amino acid sequence: CASRRDLGSTEAFF.

V and J are TRBV7-2 and TRBJ2-3, with 13 bases matching TRBD2. V lost 6 bases to trimming and J lost 4 bases; unmatched junction nucleotides: 1. CDR3 length equals 14 residues. The germline V gene has CDR1 SGHTA and CDR2 FQGNSA. The CDR3 loop reads CASRLAGGPDTQYF. In DNA form, the CDR3 reads TGTGCCAGCAGACTAGCGGGGGGGCCAGATACGCAGTATTTT.

This chain uses TRBV6-5 with TRBJ1-1; D gene uncertain. Trimming cost V 5 bases and J 8 bases, with 12 bases left between them. Germline V gives CDR1 MNHEY, CDR2 SVGAGI. The CDR3 totals 12 residues. The DNA for the CDR3 is TGTGCCAGCAGTGATAAGAACAGAGAAGCTTTCTTT. As protein: CASSDKNREAFF.

V and J are TRBV5-1 and TRBJ2-3, with TRBD2 matching 7 bases. V dropped 2 bases and J dropped 3; count of bases not matched to a gene: 3. This CDR3 contains 14 residues. Germline V gene sequence: CDR1 SGHRS, CDR2 YFSETQ. CDR3 in amino acids: CASSFSLATDTQYF. DNA for the CDR3: TGCGCCAGCAGCTTCTCACTAGCGACAGATACGCAGTATTTT. Supplemented by reference TRBV5-1 and TRBJ2-3, the full variable domain reads KAGVTQTPRYLIKTRGQQVTLSCSPISGHRSVSWYQQTPGQGLQFLFEYFSETQRNKGNFPGRFSGRQFSNSRSEMNVSTLELGDSALYLCASSFSLATDTQYFGPGTRLTVL.

V gene TRBV15 combines with J gene TRBJ2-1; tentative D call: TRBD2 (6 bases). CDR3 length: 15 amino acids. Germline loops: CDR1 LNHNV, CDR2 YYDKDF (reference sequence). Trimming left V 0 bases short and J 8 bases short, with 14 bases between. The CDR3 DNA reads as TGTGCCACCAGCAGAGATCTCGGGGAGGTGGATGAGCAGTTCTTC. It yields the protein CATSRDLGEVDEQFF.

In its sample, this clone was seen a few times. V gene TRBV11-2 combines with J gene TRBJ1-2; D unresolved. The CDR3 loop spans 12 amino acids. CDR1 is SGHAT and CDR2 is FQNNGV in the germline V gene. Between the trimmed V and J ends, which lost 1 base and 9 bases, there was a span of 9 bases. CDR3 loop: CASSLAGNRYTF. CDR3 DNA sequence: TGTGCCAGCAGCTTAGCTGGAAACCGCTACACCTTC.

V and J are TRBV11-3 and TRBJ1-1; D is ambiguous. The length of the CDR3 is 13 residues. Germline CDR1 SGHNT, CDR2 YENEEA. V gave up 5 bases and J gave up 0 bases, with 7 bases separating them. In DNA, the CDR3 is TGTGCCAGCAGCCAAACAGTGAACACTGAAGCTTTCTTT. It yields the protein CASSQTVNTEAFF.

The chain recombines TRBV28 with TRBJ1-5; a weak D match, TRBD1 (6 bases). There are 16 residues in the CDR3. The V gene's germline CDR1 is MDHEN and CDR2 SYDVKM. The V and J ends lost 11 bases and 5 bases respectively, with 25 bases between them. The DNA for the CDR3 is TGTGCCTCCGTAATGGGGGGCGCGGGAACCGATCAGCCCCAGCATTTT. Its translation is CASVMGGAGTDQPQHF.

This clone was seen only a few times. The chain links TRBV7-9 to TRBJ2-1, with D hard to call. The CDR3 length is 13 residues. V shed 2 bases and J shed 5 bases, with 7 bases lying between them. Germline V gives CDR1 SEHNR, CDR2 FQNEAQ (reference sequence). The CDR3 spells CASSLRWDNEQFF. The CDR3 region has the DNA TGTGCCAGCAGCTTACGCTGGGACAATGAGCAGTTCTTC.

This rearrangement joins TRBV6-5 to TRBJ1-5; no clear D gene. The length of the CDR3 is 15 residues. Germline-derived CDR1 and CDR2 are MNHEY and SVGAGI. Trimming pared 0 bases from V and 1 base from J, leaving 7 bases between. CDR3 nucleotide sequence: TGTGCCAGCAGTTACTCGGAACAGAGCAATCAGCCCCAGCATTTT. Residues: CASSYSEQSNQPQHF.

This clone was detected only a few times. This rearrangement joins TRBV4-1 to TRBJ2-5; 8 bases agree with TRBD2. V was clipped by 0 bases and J by 9 bases; unmatched bases: 6. The germline gives CDR1 MGHRA, CDR2 YSYEKL. This CDR3 has 14 residues. In DNA, the CDR3 is TGCGCCAGCAGCCAAGAAAACCCGGGAGGGGCCCAGTACTTC. This gives the protein CASSQENPGGAQYF.

This clone appeared a few times. The chain carries TRBV30 and TRBJ2-3, with D perhaps given as TRBD1 or TRBD2 (5 bases each). Between the trimmed V and J ends, which lost 2 bases and 9 bases, there was a span of 15 bases. This CDR3 comprises 13 residues. Germline CDR1 is GTSNPN and CDR2 is SVGIG (reference sequence). The DNA for the CDR3 is TGTGCCTGGAGTCCCCCGGGGCTGCTGACGCAGTATTTT. It translates to CAWSPPGLLTQYF.

This clone was observed a handful of times. V and J are TRBV7-2 and TRBJ2-3; D is perhaps TRBD1 (5 bases). This CDR3 spans 14 amino acids. Between the trimmed V and J ends, which lost 4 bases and 3 bases, there was a span of 11 bases. Germline-derived CDR1 and CDR2 are SGHTA and FQGNSA. The CDR3 protein is CASSYETETDTQYF. The CDR3 coding sequence is TGTGCCAGCAGCTACGAGACAGAGACAGATACGCAGTATTTT.

In its sample, this clone was seen a few times. The CDR3 nucleotides are TGTGCCAGCTCCGTCGCGGGTCGGTACGAGCAGTACTTC. This encodes CASSVAGRYEQYF. The rearrangement joins TRBV7-9 to TRBJ2-7; D may be TRBD2 (5 bases). CDR3 size: 13 residues. V dropped 8 bases and J dropped 4 bases, with 15 bases sitting between them. CDR1 and CDR2 (germline): SEHNR, FQNEAQ (reference sequence).

The gene calls are TRBV6-1 and TRBJ2-1; D remains unclear. The germline gives CDR1 MNHNS, CDR2 SASEGT. There are 15 residues in the CDR3. Trimming removed 2 bases from V and 1 base from J, with 9 bases in between. The CDR3 is CASSERTVSYNEQFF. DNA of the CDR3: TGTGCCAGCAGTGAACGGACGGTTTCCTACAATGAGCAGTTCTTC.

This clone was seen a handful of times. The chain has TRBV6-5 and TRBJ2-7, with 7 bases fitting TRBD1. The J segment lost 2 bases and the V segment lost 8 bases, leaving 12 bases of the junction unmatched. Germline V gene sequence: CDR1 MNHEY, CDR2 SVGAGI. This CDR3 contains 15 residues. Here the CDR3 reads CASHPPDRPAYEQYF. The CDR3 DNA sequence: TGTGCCAGCCATCCCCCGGACAGGCCGGCCTACGAGCAGTACTTC.

The chain links TRBV2 to TRBJ1-6; TRBD1 matches at 11 bases. Per germline, CDR1 SNHLY and CDR2 FYNNEI. Trimming at V came to 2 bases and at J to 9 bases, leaving 9 bases not matched to a gene. The CDR3 extends over 17 amino acids. The chain's CDR3 is CASSERETGTGGSPLHF. CDR3 DNA: TGTGCCAGCAGTGAAAGGGAGACCGGGACAGGGGGTTCACCCCTCCACTTT. The whole variable domain, filled in from reference TRBV2 and TRBJ1-6, reads EPEVTQTPSHQVTQMGQEVILRCVPISNHLYFYWYRQILGQKVEFLVSFYNNEISEKSEIFDDQFSVERPDGSNFTLKIRSTKLEDSAMYFCASSERETGTGGSPLHFGNGTRLTVT.

This clone was observed a handful of times. This sequence joins TRBV2 and TRBJ2-1; the match to TRBD2 covers 11 bases. There are 15 residues in the CDR3. V shed 6 bases and J 9 bases; nucleotides not matched to a gene: 10. Germline CDR1 reads SNHLY; CDR2 reads FYNNEI. The CDR3: CASRKTSGIIGEQFF. Here the CDR3 DNA reads TGTGCCAGCAGAAAGACTAGCGGGATAATCGGTGAGCAGTTCTTC.

J is TRBJ1-2 and V is TRBV2; D might be TRBD1 (6 bases). The V and J ends lost 9 bases and 4 bases respectively, with 18 bases between them. Germline loops: CDR1 SNHLY, CDR2 FYNNEI. The CDR3 consists of 14 residues. CDR3 residues: CASAFGQQVYGYTF. The CDR3, as DNA: TGTGCCAGTGCATTTGGACAGCAGGTCTATGGCTACACCTTC.